This TCR beta chain was retrieved from a study of patients and donors after allogeneic stem cell transplantation. This clonotype has just a few counts. TCRdb re-called the RT-PCR reads with MiXCR, one entry per CDR3 protein. This table holds roughly 150,000 distinct CDR3 sequences, roughly 22% found once. This CDR3 has 13 residues. Trimming left V 2 bases short and J 3 bases short, with 7 bases between. The J gene is TRBJ2-5, the V gene TRBV12-3 or TRBV12-4, with D possibly called TRBD1 or TRBD2 (5 bases each). The sequenced sample was blood, either unsorted or a sorted T cell fraction (not recorded which). The receptor comes from a human donor who was either an allogeneic HSCT recipient or a stem cell or donor lymphocyte infusion donor (not recorded which). It is not recorded whose cells these are; they may come from a transplant donor. CDR3 sequence (DNA): TGTGCCAGCAGTTTAATGGGGGAAGAGACCCAGTACTTC. Translation: CASSLMGEETQYF.